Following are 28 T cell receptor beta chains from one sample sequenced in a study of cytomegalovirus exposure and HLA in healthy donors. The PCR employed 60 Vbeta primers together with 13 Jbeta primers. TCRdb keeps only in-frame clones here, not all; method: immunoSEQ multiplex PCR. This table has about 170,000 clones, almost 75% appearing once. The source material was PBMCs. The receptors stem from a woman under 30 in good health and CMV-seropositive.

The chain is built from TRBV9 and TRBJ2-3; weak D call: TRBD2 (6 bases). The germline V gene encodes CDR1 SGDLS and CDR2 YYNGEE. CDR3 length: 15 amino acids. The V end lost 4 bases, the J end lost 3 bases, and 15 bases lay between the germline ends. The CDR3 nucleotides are TGTGCCAGCAGCCCTGGAGGGGTCTGGACAGATACGCAGTATTTT. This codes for CASSPGGVWTDTQYF.

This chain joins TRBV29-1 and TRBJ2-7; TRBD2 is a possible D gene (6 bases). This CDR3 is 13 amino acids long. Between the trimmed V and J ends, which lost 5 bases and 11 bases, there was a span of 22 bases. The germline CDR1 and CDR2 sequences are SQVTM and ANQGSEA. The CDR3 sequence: CSVKVAGRPIEYF. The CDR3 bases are TGCAGCGTTAAGGTGGCTGGGAGGCCGATTGAGTACTTC.

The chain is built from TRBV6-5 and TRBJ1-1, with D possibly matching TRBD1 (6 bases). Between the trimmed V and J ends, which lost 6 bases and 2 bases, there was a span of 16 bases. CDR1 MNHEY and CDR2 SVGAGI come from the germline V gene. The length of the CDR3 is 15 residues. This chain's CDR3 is CASSRPGHSNTEAFF. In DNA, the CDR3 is TGTGCCAGCAGCCGTCCGGGACATAGTAACACTGAAGCTTTCTTT.

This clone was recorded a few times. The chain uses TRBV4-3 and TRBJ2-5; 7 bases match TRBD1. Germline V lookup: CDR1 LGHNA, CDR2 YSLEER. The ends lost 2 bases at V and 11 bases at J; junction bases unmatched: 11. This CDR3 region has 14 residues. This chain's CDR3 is CASSQNYDDREQYF. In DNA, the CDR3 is TGCGCCAGCAGCCAAAACTATGATGACAGGGAGCAGTACTTC.

CDR3 bases: TGTGCCAGCAGCTCATACAGGGCCCCCAGCTCCTACAATGAGCAGTTCTTC. Protein product: CASSSYRAPSSYNEQFF. The chain recombines TRBV5-4 with TRBJ2-1; D possibly corresponds to TRBD1 (6 bases). V was pared by 3 bases and J by 0 bases, with 16 bases between. Looked up from germline, CDR1 is SGHNT and CDR2 is YYREEE (reference sequence). The CDR3 covers 17 residues.

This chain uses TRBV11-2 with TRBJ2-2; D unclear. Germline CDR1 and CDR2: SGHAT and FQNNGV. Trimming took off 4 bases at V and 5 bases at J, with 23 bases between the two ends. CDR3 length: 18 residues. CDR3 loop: CASSSILYSTLTTGELFF. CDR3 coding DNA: TGTGCCAGCAGCTCAATCCTCTACAGTACCCTAACAACCGGGGAGCTGTTTTTT.

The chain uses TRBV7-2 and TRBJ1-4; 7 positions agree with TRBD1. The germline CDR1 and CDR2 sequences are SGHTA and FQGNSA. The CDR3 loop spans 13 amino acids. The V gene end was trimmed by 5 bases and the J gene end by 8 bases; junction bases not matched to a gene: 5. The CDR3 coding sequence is TGTGCCAGCAGCGAACAGGGGCGGGAAAAACTGTTTTTT. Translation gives CASSEQGREKLFF.

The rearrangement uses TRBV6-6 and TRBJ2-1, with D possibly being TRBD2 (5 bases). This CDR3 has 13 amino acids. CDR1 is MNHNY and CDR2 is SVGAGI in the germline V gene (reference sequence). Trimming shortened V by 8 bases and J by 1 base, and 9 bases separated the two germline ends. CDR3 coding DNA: TGTGCCAGCGTTGAGGGATCCTACAATGAGCAGTTCTTC. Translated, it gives CASVEGSYNEQFF.

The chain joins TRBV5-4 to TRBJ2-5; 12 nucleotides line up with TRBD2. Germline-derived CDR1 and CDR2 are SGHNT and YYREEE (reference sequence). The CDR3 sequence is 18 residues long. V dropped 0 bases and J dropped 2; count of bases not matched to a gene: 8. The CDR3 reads CASSLGTSGVRAQETQYF. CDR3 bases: TGTGCCAGCAGCTTGGGGACTAGCGGGGTGAGGGCGCAAGAGACCCAGTACTTC.

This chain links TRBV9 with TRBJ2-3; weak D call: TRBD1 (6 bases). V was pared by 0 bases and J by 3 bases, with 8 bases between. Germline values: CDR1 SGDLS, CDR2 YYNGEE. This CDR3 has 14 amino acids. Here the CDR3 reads CASSVGTETDTQYF. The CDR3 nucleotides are TGTGCCAGCAGCGTAGGGACAGAAACAGATACGCAGTATTTT.

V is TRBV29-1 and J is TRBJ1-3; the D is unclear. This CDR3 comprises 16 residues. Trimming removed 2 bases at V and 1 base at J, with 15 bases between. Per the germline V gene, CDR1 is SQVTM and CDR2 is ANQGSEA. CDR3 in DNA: TGCAGCGTTGAAACCCGGGTCTCGTTATCTGGAAACACCATATATTTT. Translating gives CSVETRVSLSGNTIYF. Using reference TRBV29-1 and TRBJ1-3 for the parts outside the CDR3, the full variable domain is SAVISQKPSRDICQRGTSLTIQCQVDSQVTMMFWYRQQPGQSLTLIATANQGSEATYESGFVIDKFPISRPNLTFSTLTVSNMSPEDSSIYLCSVETRVSLSGNTIYFGEGSWLTVV.

CDR3 coding DNA: TGTGCCAGCAGCTTAGGGGGCAGCGGGGCGGATGAGCAGTTCTTC. Translating gives CASSLGGSGADEQFF. This chain connects TRBV7-9 to TRBJ2-1; 7 bases align to TRBD2. Germline trimming cut 1 base from V and 8 bases from J; bases unmatched to any gene: 8. The CDR3 totals 15 residues. CDR1 is SEHNR and CDR2 is FQNEAQ in the germline V gene (reference sequence).

The DNA for the CDR3 is TGCGCCAGCAGATACGGCTTAGGGTTAACGGAGGCTAATGAAAAACTGTTTTTT. Amino acids: CASRYGLGLTEANEKLFF. The rearrangement joins TRBV5-1 to TRBJ1-4; no definite D call. This CDR3 comprises 18 residues. V was pared by 5 bases and J by 3 bases, with 23 bases between. Germline lookup yields CDR1 SGHRS and CDR2 YFSETQ.

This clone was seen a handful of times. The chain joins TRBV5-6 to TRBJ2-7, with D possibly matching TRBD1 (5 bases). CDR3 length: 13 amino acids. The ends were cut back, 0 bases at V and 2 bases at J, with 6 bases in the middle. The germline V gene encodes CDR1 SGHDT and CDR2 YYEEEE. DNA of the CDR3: TGTGCCAGCAGCTTGGAGGACACCTACGAGCAGTACTTC. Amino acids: CASSLEDTYEQYF.

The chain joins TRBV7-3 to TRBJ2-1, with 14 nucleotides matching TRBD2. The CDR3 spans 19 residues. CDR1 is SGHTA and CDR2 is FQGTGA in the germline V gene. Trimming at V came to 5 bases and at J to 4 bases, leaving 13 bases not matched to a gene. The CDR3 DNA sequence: TGTGCCAGCAGCCCATTCGGACTAGCGGGGGGCCCGACTTACAATGAGCAGTTCTTC. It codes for CASSPFGLAGGPTYNEQFF.

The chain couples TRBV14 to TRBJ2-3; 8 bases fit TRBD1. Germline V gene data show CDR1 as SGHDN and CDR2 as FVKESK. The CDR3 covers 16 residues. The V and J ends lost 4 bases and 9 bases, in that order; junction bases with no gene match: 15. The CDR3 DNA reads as TGTGCCAGCAGCCCAAGGACAGGGTATTTCACGGGGACGCAGTATTTT. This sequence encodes CASSPRTGYFTGTQYF.

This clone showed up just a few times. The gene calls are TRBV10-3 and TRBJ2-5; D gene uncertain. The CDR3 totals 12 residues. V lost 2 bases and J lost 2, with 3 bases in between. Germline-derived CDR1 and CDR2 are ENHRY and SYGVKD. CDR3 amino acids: CAISEPQETQYF. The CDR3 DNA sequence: TGTGCCATCAGTGAGCCACAAGAGACCCAGTACTTC.

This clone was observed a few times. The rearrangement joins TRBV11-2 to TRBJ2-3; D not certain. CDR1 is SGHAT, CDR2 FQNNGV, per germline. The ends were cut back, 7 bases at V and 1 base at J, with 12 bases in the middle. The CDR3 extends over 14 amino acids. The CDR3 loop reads CASTFRRGTDTQYF. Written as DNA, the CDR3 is TGTGCCAGCACCTTCCGCCGGGGCACAGATACGCAGTATTTT.

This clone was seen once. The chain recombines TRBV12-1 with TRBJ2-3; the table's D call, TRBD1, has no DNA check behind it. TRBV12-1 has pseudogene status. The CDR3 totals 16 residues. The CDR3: CASSSGRGGVGDTQYF. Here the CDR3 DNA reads TGTGCCAGCAGCTCGGGGAGAGGGGGAGTTGGAGATACGCAGTATTTT.

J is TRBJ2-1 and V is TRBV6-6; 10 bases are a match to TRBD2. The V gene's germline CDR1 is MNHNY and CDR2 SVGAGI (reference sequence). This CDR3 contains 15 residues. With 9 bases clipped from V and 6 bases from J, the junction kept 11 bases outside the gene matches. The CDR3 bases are TGTGCCAGTAACTCCGGGACTAGCGCCTTCAATGAGCAGTTCTTC. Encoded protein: CASNSGTSAFNEQFF.

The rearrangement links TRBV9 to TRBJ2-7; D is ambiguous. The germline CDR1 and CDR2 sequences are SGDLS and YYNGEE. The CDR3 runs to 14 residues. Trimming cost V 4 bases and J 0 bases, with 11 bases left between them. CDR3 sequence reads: CASSSTFSSYEQYF. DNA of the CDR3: TGTGCCAGCAGCTCGACATTCAGCTCCTACGAGCAGTACTTC.

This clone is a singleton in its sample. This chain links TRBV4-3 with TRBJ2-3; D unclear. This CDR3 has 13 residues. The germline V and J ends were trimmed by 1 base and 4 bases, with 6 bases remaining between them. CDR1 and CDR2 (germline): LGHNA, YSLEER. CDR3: CASSQAYSDTQYF. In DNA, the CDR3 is TGCGCCAGCAGCCAAGCTTACTCAGATACGCAGTATTTT.

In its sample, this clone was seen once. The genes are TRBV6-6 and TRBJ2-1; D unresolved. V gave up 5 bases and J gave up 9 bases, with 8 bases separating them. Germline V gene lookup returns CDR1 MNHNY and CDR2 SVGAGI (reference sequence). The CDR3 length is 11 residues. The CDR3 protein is CASSPGGEQFF. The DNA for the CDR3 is TGTGCCAGCAGTCCCGGTGGTGAGCAGTTCTTC.

The CDR3 sequence is CASMVASGSYEQYF. The CDR3 region has the DNA TGTGCCAGTATGGTGGCTAGCGGATCCTACGAGCAGTACTTC. The genes are TRBV19 and TRBJ2-7; TRBD2 matches at 7 bases. Losses at the gene ends were 7 bases for V and 1 base for J; bases not matched to a gene: 7. This CDR3 has 14 amino acids. Germline V CDR1 and CDR2: LNHDA, SQIVND (reference sequence).

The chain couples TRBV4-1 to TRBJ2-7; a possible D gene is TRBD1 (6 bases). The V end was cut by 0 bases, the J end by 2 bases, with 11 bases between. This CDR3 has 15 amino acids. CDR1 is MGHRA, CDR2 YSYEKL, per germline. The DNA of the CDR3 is TGCGCCAGCAGCCAAGAGGGGACACTGGCCTACGAGCAGTACTTC. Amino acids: CASSQEGTLAYEQYF.

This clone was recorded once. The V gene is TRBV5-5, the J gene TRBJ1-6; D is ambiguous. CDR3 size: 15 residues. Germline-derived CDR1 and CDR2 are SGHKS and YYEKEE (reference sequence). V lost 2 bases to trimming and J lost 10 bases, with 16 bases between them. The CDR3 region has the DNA TGTGCCAGCAGCTTCCCGGGTAGGGAGACGTCACCCCTCCACTTT. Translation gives CASSFPGRETSPLHF. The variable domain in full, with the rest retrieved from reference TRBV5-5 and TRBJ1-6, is DAGVTQSPTHLIKTRGQQVTLRCSPISGHKSVSWYQQVLGQGPQFIFQYYEKEERGRGNFPDRFSARQFPNYSSELNVNALLLGDSALYLCASSFPGRETSPLHFGNGTRLTVT.

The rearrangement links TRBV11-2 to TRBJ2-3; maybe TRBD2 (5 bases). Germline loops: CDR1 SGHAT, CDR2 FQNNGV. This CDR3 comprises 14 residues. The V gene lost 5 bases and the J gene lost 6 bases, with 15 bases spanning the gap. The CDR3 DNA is TGTGCCAGCAGCCGGACTCCTCTAAGGGATACGCAGTATTTT. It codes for CASSRTPLRDTQYF.

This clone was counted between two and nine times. CDR3 DNA sequence: TGTGCCAGTTCCTGGGGGACAGGGGTCACAGATACGCAGTATTTT. Translated: CASSWGTGVTDTQYF. The chain is built from TRBV7-9 and TRBJ2-3; 10 nucleotides agree with TRBD1. CDR1 is SEHNR and CDR2 is FQNEAQ in the germline V gene (reference sequence). Losses at the gene ends were 9 bases for V and 2 bases for J; bases not matched to a gene: 8. The CDR3 totals 15 residues.